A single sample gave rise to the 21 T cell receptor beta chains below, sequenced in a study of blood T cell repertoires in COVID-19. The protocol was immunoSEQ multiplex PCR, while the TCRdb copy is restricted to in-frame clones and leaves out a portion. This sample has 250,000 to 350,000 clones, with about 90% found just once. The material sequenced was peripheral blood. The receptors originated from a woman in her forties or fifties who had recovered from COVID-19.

The CDR3 nucleotides are TGTGCCAGCAGTTACTCGAGGGACAGAAGGAACACCGGGGAGCTGTTTTTT. Translating it yields CASSYSRDRRNTGELFF. The genes are TRBV6-2 or TRBV6-3 and TRBJ2-2; 7 nucleotides match TRBD1. The CDR3 length is 17 residues. V shed 0 bases, J shed 1 base, and the junction held 5 bases outside the gene matches. Per germline, CDR1 MNHEY and CDR2 SVGEGT.

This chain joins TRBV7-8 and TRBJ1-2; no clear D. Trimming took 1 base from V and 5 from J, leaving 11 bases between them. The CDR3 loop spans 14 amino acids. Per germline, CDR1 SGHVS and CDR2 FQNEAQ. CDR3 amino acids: CASSLGAVSYGYTF. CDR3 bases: TGTGCCAGCAGCTTAGGCGCGGTATCGTATGGCTACACCTTC.

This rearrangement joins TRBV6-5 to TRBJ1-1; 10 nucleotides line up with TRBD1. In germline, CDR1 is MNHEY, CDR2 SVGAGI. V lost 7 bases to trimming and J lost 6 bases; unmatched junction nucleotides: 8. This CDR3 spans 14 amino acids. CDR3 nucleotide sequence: TGTGCCAGCAAAGGGACAGGGGATATCCCTGAAGCTTTCTTT. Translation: CASKGTGDIPEAFF.

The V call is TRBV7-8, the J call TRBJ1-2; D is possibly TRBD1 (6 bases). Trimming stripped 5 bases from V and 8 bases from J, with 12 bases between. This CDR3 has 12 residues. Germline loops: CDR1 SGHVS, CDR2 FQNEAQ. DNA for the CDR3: TGTGCCAGCAGCCGGCGGGGGGGCGGCTACACCTTC. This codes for CASSRRGGGYTF.

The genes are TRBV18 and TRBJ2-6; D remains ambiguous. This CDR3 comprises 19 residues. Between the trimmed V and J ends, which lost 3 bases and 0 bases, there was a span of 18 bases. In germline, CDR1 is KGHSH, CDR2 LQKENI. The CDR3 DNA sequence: TGTGCCAGCTCACCTGGGCCCAGGTTGCCGAGCTCTGGGGCCAACGTCCTGACTTTC. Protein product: CASSPGPRLPSSGANVLTF.

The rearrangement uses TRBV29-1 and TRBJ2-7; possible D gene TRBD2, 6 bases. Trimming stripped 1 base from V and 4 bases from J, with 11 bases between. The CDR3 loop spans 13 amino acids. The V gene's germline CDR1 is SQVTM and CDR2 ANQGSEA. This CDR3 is CSVEVRDGYEQYF. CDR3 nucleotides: TGCAGCGTTGAAGTGCGGGACGGATACGAGCAGTACTTC.

The CDR3 DNA is TGTGCCAGCAGCTACGGACTAGCGGGAGGTATCTCCTACGAGCAGTACTTC. Translating it yields CASSYGLAGGISYEQYF. This chain joins TRBV3-1 (or the pseudogene TRBV3-2) and TRBJ2-7; 14 nucleotides align to TRBD2. This CDR3 has 17 residues. In germline, CDR1 is LGHDT, CDR2 YNNKEL (reference sequence). J gave up 0 bases and V 5 bases, and 6 bases lay outside the gene matches.

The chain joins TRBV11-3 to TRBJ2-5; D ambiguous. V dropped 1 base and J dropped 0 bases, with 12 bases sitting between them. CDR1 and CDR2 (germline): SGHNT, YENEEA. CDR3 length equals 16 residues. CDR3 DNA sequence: TGTGCCAGCAGCTTAGGGCTCCTGAATAACCAAGAGACCCAGTACTTC. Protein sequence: CASSLGLLNNQETQYF.

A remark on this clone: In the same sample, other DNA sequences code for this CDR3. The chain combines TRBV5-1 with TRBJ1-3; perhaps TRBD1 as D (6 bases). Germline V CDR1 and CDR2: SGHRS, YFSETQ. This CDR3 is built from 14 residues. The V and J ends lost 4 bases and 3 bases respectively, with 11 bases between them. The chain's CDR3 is CASSPTGSGNTIYF. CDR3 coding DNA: TGCGCCAGCAGCCCCACAGGGAGTGGAAACACCATATATTTT.

In DNA form, the CDR3 reads TGCGCCAGCAGCCAAGACGGGACATACAACACTGAAGCTTTCTTT. Translated, it gives CASSQDGTYNTEAFF. The chain combines TRBV4-3 with TRBJ1-1; TRBD1 is a possible D gene (6 bases). CDR1 LGHNA and CDR2 YSLEER come from the germline V gene. Trimming removed 0 bases at V and 2 bases at J, with 10 bases between. The CDR3 has 15 residues.

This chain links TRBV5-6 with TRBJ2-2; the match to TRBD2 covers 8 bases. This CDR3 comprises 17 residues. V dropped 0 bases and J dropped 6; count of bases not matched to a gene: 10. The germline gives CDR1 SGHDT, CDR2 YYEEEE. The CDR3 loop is CASSLAGSGKPSGELFF. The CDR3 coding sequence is TGTGCCAGCAGCTTGGCCGGTAGCGGGAAACCCTCCGGGGAGCTGTTTTTT.

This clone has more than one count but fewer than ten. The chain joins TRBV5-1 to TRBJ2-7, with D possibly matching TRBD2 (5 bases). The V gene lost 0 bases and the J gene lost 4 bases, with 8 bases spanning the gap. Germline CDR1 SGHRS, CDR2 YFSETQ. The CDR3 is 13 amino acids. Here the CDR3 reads CASSLERGYEQYF. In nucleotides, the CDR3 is TGCGCCAGCAGCTTGGAACGCGGGTACGAGCAGTACTTC.

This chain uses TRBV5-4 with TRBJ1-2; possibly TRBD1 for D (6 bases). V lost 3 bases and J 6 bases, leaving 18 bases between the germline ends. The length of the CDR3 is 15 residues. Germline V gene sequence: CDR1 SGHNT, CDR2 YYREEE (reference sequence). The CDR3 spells CASSSFNTGYNGYTF. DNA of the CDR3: TGTGCCAGCAGCTCCTTTAATACAGGGTATAATGGCTACACCTTC.

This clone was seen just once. Here the CDR3 reads CASSPRASGKETQYF. DNA for the CDR3: TGTGCCAGCAGCCCCCGGGCTAGCGGCAAAGAGACCCAGTACTTC. This rearrangement joins TRBV7-8 to TRBJ2-5; TRBD2 matches at 7 bases. This CDR3 is 15 amino acids long. Trimming at V came to 5 bases and at J to 3 bases, leaving 9 bases not matched to a gene. Germline lookup yields CDR1 SGHVS and CDR2 FQNEAQ. Together with reference TRBV7-8 and TRBJ2-5, the CDR3 gives the full variable domain: GAGVSQSPRYKVAKRGQDVALRCDPISGHVSLFWYQQALGQGPEFLTYFQNEAQLDKSGLPSDRFFAERPEGSVSTLKIQRTQQEDSAVYLCASSPRASGKETQYFGPGTRLLVL.

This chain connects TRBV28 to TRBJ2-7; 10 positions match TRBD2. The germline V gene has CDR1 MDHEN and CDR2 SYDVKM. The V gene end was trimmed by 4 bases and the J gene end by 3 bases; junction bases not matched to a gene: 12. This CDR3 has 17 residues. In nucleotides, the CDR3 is TGTGCCAGCAGTTCCCCCCTAAGCGGGAGGGGAAGCTACGAGCAGTACTTC. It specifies CASSSPLSGRGSYEQYF.

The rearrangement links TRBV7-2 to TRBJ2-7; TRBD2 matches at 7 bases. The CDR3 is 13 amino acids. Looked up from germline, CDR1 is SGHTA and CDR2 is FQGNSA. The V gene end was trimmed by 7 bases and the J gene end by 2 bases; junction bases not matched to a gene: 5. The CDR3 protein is CASTRTRTYEQYF. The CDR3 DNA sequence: TGTGCCAGCACCCGGACTAGGACCTACGAGCAGTACTTC.

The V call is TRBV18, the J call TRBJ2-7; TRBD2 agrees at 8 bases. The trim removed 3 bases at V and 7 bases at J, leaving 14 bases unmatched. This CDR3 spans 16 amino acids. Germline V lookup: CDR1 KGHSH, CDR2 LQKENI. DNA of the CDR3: TGTGCCAGCTCACCTACCTTTAGCGGGGCTCCGGGGGAGCAGTACTTC. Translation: CASSPTFSGAPGEQYF.

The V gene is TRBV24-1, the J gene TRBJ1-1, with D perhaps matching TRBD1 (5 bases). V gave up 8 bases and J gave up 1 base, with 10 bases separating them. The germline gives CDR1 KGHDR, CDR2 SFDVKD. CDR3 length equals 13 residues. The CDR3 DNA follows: TGTGCCACCAAGGGGAAACAGAACACTGAAGCTTTCTTT. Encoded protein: CATKGKQNTEAFF.

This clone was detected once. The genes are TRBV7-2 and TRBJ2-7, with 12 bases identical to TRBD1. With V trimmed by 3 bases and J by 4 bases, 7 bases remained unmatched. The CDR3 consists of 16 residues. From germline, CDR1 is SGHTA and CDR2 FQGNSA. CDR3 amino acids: CASSLRRDRGLYEQYF. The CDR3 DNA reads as TGTGCCAGCAGCTTGAGACGGGACAGGGGGCTTTACGAGCAGTACTTC.

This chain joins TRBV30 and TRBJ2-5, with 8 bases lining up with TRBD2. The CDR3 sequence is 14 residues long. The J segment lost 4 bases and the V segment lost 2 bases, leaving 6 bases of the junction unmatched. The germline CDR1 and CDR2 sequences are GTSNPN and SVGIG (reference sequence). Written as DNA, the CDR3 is TGTGCCTGGAGTCCAGGACTAGCCGGAGAGACCCAGTACTTC. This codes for CAWSPGLAGETQYF.

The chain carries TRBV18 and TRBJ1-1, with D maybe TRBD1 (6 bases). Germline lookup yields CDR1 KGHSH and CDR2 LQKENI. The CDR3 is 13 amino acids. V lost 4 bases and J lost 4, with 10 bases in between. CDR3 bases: TGTGCCAGCTCACAAGGACAGCTCACTGAAGCTTTCTTT. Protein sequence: CASSQGQLTEAFF. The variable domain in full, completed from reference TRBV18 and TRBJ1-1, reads NAGVMQNPRHLVRRRGQEARLRCSPMKGHSHVYWYRQLPEEGLKFMVYLQKENIIDESGMPKERFSAEFPKEGPSILRIQQVVRGDSAAYFCASSQGQLTEAFFGQGTRLTVV.